This T cell receptor beta chain was retrieved from a study of T-cell reconstitution after alpha-beta-depleted transplantation in children. Trimming pared 4 bases from V and 2 bases from J, leaving 13 bases between. The CDR3 covers 15 residues. Unique molecular identifiers were incorporated when the TCRbeta library was constructed. TCRdb redid the calling of the PCR reads with MiXCR, one entry per CDR3 protein. Found here are over 400,000 distinct CDR3 sequences, around 13% of them singletons; the top ten hold about 6%. This chain links TRBV12-3 or TRBV12-4 with TRBJ2-3; D may be TRBD2 (6 bases). This sequence originates from a human donor who donated a stem cell graft to a child with combined immunodeficiency. This specimen consisted of PBMCs from the stem cell graft donor, obtained from the stem cell graft. CDR3 protein: CASSSPTSNTDTQYF. The CDR3 DNA is TGTGCCAGCAGTTCCCCCACTAGCAACACAGATACGCAGTATTTT.